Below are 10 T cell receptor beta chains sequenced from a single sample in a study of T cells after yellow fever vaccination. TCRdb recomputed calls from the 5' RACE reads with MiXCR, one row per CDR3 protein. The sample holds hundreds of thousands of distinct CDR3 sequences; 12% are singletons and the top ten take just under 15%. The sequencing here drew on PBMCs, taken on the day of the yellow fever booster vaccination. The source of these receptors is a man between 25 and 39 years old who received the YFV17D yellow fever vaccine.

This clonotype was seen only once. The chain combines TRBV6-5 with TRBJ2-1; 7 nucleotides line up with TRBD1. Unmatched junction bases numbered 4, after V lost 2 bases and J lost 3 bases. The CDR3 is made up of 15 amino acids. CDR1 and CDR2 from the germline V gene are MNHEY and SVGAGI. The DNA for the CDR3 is TGTGCCAGCAGTTACAAGGGGGCCATCTACAATGAGCAGTTCTTC. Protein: CASSYKGAIYNEQFF.

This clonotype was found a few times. CDR3 sequence reads: CASSLGTKASQYF. In nucleotides, the CDR3 is TGTGCCAGCAGCTTAGGGACTAAGGCCTCCCAGTACTTC. The chain combines TRBV7-2 with TRBJ2-5; perhaps TRBD2 as D (6 bases). Trimming left V 1 base short and J 9 bases short, with 12 bases between. CDR3 size: 13 residues. Germline CDR1 is SGHTA and CDR2 is FQGNSA.

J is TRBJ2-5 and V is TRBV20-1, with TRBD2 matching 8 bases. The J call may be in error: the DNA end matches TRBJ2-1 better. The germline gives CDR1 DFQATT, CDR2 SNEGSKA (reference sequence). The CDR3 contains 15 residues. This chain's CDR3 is CSARDLAGPQETQFF. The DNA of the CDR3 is TGCAGTGCTAGAGACTTAGCGGGGCCCCAAGAGACCCAGTTCTTC.

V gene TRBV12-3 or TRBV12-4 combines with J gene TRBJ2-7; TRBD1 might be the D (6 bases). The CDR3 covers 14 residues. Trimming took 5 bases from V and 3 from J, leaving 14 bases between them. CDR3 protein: CASSQRGGSYEQYF. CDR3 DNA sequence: TGTGCCAGCAGTCAACGTGGGGGCAGCTACGAGCAGTACTTC.

The CDR3 DNA is TGTGCCAGCAACCCCCAGCCCCAGCATTTT. It codes for CASNPQPQHF. The chain combines TRBV6-6 with TRBJ1-5; D unclear. CDR1 is MNHNY and CDR2 is SVGAGI in the germline V gene (reference sequence). The V and J ends lost 7 bases and 7 bases respectively, with 5 bases between them. This CDR3 has 10 amino acids.

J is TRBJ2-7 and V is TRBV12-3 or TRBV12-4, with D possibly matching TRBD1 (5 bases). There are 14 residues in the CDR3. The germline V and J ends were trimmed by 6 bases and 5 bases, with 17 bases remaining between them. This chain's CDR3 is CASSSGAGFNEQYF. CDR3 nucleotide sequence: TGTGCCAGCAGCTCTGGCGCAGGGTTTAACGAGCAGTACTTC.

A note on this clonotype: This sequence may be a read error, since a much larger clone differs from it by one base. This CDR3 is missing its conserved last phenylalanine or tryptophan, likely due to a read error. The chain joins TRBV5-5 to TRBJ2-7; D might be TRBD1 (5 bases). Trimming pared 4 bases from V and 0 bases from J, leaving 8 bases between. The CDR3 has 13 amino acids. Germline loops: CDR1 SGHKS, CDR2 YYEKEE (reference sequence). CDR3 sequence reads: CASSAGISYEQYL. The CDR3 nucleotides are TGTGCCAGCAGCGCAGGGATCTCCTACGAGCAGTACCTC.

The CDR3 sequence: CASSSMYEQYF. CDR3 coding DNA: TGTGCCAGCAGTTCGATGTACGAGCAGTACTTC. The chain combines TRBV28 with TRBJ2-7; no firm D call. Germline V gene sequence: CDR1 MDHEN, CDR2 SYDVKM. The CDR3 consists of 11 residues. V was shortened by 4 bases and J by 4 bases, with 5 bases between the two germline ends.

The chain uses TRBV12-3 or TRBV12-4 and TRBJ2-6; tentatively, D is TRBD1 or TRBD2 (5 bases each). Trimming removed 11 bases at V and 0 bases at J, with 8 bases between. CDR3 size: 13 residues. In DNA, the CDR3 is TGTGCCGGGGGTGACTCTGGGGCCAACGTCCTGACTTTC. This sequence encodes CAGGDSGANVLTF.

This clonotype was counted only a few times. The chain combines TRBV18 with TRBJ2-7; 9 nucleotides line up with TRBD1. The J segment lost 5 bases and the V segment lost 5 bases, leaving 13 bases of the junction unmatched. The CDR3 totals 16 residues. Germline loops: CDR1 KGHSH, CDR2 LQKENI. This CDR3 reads CASSATAGTGYHEQYF. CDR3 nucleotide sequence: TGTGCCAGCTCAGCCACCGCCGGGACAGGGTACCACGAGCAGTACTTC.